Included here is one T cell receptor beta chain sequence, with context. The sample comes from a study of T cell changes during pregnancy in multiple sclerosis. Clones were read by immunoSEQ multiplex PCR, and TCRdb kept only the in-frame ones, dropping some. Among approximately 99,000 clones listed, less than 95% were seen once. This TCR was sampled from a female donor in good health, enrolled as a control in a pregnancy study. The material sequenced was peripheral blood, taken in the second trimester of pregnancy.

DNA of the CDR3: TGTGCCACCAGCAGAGATCAAGGGGCTCTTCAAGAGACCCAGTACTTC. Its translation is CATSRDQGALQETQYF. This sequence joins TRBV15 and TRBJ2-5, with D perhaps matching TRBD1 (5 bases). V was cut by 0 bases and J by 2 bases, with 13 bases left in between. CDR1 and CDR2 from the germline V gene are LNHNV and YYDKDF (reference sequence). This CDR3 region has 16 residues.